This T cell receptor (beta chain) comes out of a study of sequential checkpoint blockade in melanoma. The wider study: After nivolumab or ipilimumab alone, about 22 patients had week-13 rebiopsies. Study-level points and caveats: Response in arm A was associated with pretreatment TIL clonality.

This CDR3 has 16 amino acids. V gave up 3 bases and J gave up 0 bases, with 13 bases separating them. The germline V gene encodes CDR1 SGHNT and CDR2 YENEEA. This clone has ten or more counts. What it recognizes is unknown. Treatment here: randomized to nivolumab then ipilimumab (arm A) or the reverse (arm B). TCRdb's table, derived via immunoSEQ multiplex PCR, lists solely in-frame clones and lacks some. The data contain under 2,500 clones, approximately 18% of them seen just once; the ten biggest clones take up around an eighth. The starting material was tumor tissue (inferred from file names), obtained from a patient given nivolumab and ipilimumab in sequence. The TCR sequence derives from a human donor with melanoma. This chain uses TRBV11-3 with TRBJ2-3, with D maybe TRBD1 (6 bases). CDR3 residues: CASSLIRTVSTDTQYF. The CDR3 coding sequence is TGTGCCAGCAGCTTGATCAGGACAGTTAGCACAGATACGCAGTATTTT.